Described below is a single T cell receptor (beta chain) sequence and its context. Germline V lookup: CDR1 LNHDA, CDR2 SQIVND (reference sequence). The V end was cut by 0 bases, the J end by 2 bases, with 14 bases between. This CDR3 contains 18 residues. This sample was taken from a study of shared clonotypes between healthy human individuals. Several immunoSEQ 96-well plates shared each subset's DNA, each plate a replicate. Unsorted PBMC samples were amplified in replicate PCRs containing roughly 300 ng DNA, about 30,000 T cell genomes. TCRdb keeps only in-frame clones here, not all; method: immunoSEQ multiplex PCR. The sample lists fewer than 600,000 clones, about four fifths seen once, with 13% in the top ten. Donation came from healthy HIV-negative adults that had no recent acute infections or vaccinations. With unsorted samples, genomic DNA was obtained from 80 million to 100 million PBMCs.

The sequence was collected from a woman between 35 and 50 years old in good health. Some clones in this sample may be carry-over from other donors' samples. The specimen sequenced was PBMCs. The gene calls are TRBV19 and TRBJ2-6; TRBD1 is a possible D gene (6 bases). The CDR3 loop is CASSIDGTTRAGANVLTF. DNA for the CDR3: TGTGCCAGTAGTATAGACGGGACAACCCGTGCTGGGGCCAACGTCCTGACTTTC. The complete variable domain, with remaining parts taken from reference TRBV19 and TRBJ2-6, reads DGGITQSPKYLFRKEGQNVTLSCEQNLNHDAMYWYRQDPGQGLRLIYYSQIVNDFQKGDIAEGYSVSREKKESFPLTVTSAQKNPTAFYLCASSIDGTTRAGANVLTFGAGSRLTVL.